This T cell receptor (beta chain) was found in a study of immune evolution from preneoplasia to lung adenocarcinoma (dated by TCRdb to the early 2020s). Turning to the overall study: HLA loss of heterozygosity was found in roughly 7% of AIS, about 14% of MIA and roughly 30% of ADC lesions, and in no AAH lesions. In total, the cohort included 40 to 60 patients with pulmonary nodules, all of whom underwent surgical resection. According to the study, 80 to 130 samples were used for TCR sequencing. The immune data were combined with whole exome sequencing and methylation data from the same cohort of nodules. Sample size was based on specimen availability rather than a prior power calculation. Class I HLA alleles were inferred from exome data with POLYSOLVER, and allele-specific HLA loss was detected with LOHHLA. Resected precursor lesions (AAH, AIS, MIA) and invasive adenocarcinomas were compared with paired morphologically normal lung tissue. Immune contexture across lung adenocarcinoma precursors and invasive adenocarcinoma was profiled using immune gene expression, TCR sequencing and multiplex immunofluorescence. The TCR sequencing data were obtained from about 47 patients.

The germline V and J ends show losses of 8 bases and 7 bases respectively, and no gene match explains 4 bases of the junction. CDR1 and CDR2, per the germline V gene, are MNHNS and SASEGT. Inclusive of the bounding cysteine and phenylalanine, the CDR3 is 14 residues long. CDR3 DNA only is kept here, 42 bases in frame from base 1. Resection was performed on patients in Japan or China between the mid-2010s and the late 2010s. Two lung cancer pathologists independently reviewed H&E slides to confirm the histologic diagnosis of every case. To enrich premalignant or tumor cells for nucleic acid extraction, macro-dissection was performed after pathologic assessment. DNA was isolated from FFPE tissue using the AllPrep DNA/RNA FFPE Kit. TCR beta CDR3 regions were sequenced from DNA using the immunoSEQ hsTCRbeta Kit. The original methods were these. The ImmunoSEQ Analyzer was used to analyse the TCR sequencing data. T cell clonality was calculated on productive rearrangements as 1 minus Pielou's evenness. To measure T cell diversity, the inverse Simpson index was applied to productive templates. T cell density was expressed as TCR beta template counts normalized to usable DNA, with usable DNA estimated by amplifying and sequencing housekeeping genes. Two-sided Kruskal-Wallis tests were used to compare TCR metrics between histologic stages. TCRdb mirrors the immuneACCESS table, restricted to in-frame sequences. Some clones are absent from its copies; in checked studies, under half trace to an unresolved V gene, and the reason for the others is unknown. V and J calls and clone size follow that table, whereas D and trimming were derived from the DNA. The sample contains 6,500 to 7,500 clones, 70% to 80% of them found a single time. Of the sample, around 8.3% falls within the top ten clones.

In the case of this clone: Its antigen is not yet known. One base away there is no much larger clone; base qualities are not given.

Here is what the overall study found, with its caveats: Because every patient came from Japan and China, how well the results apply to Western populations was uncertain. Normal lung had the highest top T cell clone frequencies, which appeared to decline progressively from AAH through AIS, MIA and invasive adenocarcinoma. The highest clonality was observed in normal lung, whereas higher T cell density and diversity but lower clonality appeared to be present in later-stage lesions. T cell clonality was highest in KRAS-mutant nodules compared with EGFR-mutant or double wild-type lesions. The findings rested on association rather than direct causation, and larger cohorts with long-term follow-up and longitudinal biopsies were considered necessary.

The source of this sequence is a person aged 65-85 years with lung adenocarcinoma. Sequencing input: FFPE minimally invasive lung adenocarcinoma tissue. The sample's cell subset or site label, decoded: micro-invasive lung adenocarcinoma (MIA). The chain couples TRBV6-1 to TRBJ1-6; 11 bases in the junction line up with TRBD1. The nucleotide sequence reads TGTGCCAGCTTGGGACAGGGGGGAAATTCACCCCTCCACTTT. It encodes CASLGQGGNSPLHF.